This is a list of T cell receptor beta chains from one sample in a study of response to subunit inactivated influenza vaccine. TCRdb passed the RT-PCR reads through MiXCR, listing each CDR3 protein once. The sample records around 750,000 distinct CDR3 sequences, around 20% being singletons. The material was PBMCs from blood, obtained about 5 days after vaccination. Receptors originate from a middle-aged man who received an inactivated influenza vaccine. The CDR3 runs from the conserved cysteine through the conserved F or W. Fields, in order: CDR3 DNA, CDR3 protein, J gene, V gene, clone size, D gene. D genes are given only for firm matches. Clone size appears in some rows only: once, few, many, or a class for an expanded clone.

TGTGCCAGCACCACCCAACAGGGGCGGACCCAGTACTTC,CASTTQQGRTQYF,TRBJ2-5,TRBV2,few,TRBD1
TGTGCCAGCAGCCAATGGGACAGAGTTCACGAGCAGTACTTC,CASSQWDRVHEQYF,TRBJ2-7,TRBV7-8,few,TRBD1
TGTGCCATCAGTGAAGGGACAGGGAGCGAGCAGTACTTC,CAISEGTGSEQYF,TRBJ2-7,TRBV10-3,few,TRBD1
TGCAGTGCCCGAGAAGGGGGCGGCTATGGCTACACCTTC,CSAREGGGYGYTF,TRBJ1-2,TRBV20-1,few,TRBD1
TGCGCCAGCAGCTTCTCGGGGACCAACTATGGCTACACCTTC,CASSFSGTNYGYTF,TRBJ1-2,TRBV5-1,few,NA
TGCGCCAGCAGGGAAATAGCGGGGCCGCCGTACAATGAGCAGTTCTTC,CASREIAGPPYNEQFF,TRBJ2-1,TRBV10-2,NA,TRBD2
TGCAGTGCTTATGGACAGGGTGCTATTCAGCCCCAGCATTTT,CSAYGQGAIQPQHF,TRBJ1-5,TRBV20-1,many,TRBD1
TGTGCCAGCAGTACCCTGAGGGGGAGGAACACTGAAGCTTTCTTT,CASSTLRGRNTEAFF,TRBJ1-1,TRBV6-2/TRBV6-3,NA,NA
TGCGCCAGCAGTCCCGGGACTAGCGGCCAGGGCGCAGATACGCAGTATTTT,CASSPGTSGQGADTQYF,TRBJ2-3,TRBV10-2,few,TRBD2
TGTGCCAGCAGCTCCCATATCGGGCTGGGCACAGATACGCAGTATTTT,CASSSHIGLGTDTQYF,TRBJ2-3,TRBV6-2/TRBV6-3,NA,NA
TGTGCCAGCAGCTTAGCATCTAGCGGTCAAGAGACCCAGTACTTC,CASSLASSGQETQYF,TRBJ2-5,TRBV5-5,NA,TRBD2
TGTGCCAGCAGCTTCGACTCAAGCACAGATACGCAGTATTTT,CASSFDSSTDTQYF,TRBJ2-3,TRBV5-6,NA,NA
TGTGCCATCACCAGCTCGGGACTAGCGGGGGGCTCCTACAATGAGCAGTTCTTC,CAITSSGLAGGSYNEQFF,TRBJ2-1,TRBV10-3,few,TRBD2
TGCAGTGCTAGAGATGGGCTAAAACTATTGAACACTGAAGCTTTCTTT,CSARDGLKLLNTEAFF,TRBJ1-1,TRBV20-1,NA,NA
TGTGCCAGCAGTGGACGACAGGGGATAAGCAATCAGCCCCAGCATTTT,CASSGRQGISNQPQHF,TRBJ1-5,TRBV6-2/TRBV6-3,NA,TRBD1
TGTGCCAGCAGCGTAACGGGGCTAGCGGGCTACGAGCAGTACTTC,CASSVTGLAGYEQYF,TRBJ2-7,TRBV9,NA,TRBD2